A selection of T cell receptor beta chains follows, all from one sample in a study of cytotoxic CD8 clonotypes in ibrutinib-treated CLL. The method was immunoSEQ multiplex PCR; TCRdb's version includes in-frame clones alone and lacks a portion of them. Of around 310,000 clones in the sample, roughly 85% are singletons; the top ten hold roughly 6.3%. This specimen consisted of PBMCs, obtained before ibrutinib treatment. The source of these receptors is a human donor with chronic lymphocytic leukemia. Each CDR3 is given with its conserved first and last residue. A D gene is named only where the DNA matches it firmly. Clone size appears in some rows only: once, few, many, or a class for an expanded clone.

d_gene	v_gene	abundance	j_gene	CDR3nt	CDR3aa
NA	TRBV7-9	NA	TRBJ2-1	TGTGCCAGCAGCTCGGAGTTCTTC	CASSSEFF
TRBD1	TRBV5-1	NA	TRBJ1-2	TGCGCCAGCAGCTTCCGACAGGGGGAAGGGGGCTACACCTTC	CASSFRQGEGGYTF
NA	TRBV25-1	NA	TRBJ2-7	TGTGCCAGCAGTCGGGCGGGCTCCTACGAGCAGTACTTC	CASSRAGSYEQYF
NA	TRBV30	NA	TRBJ1-5	TGTGCCTGGAGTACCGACAAAAATCAGCCCCAGCATTTT	CAWSTDKNQPQHF
TRBD2	TRBV5-4	NA	TRBJ2-3	TGTGCCAGCAGCCCGGCTAGCGGGAGTATCACAGATACGCAGTATTTT	CASSPASGSITDTQYF
TRBD1	TRBV29-1	NA	TRBJ2-3	TGCAGCGTTGAAGAGACAGGGGGAACAGATACGCAGTATTTT	CSVEETGGTDTQYF
TRBD2	TRBV4-3	NA	TRBJ2-1	TGCGCCAGCAGCCAAGAAATATGGGGGACTAGCTTGTACAATGAGCAGTTCTTC	CASSQEIWGTSLYNEQFF
NA	TRBV5-1	NA	TRBJ2-5	TGCGCCAGCAGCTTAACAGGGAGGTCTGAGACCCAGTACTTC	CASSLTGRSETQYF
TRBD2	TRBV12-5	few	TRBJ2-2	TGTGCTAGTGGCCCCGCTAGCGGGAGTCTTAGGATAGCCGGGGAGCTGTTTTTT	CASGPASGSLRIAGELFF
TRBD1	TRBV5-1	few	TRBJ2-2	TGCGCCAGCAGCCCTGGACAGGGGGCTAGCGGGGAGCTGTTTTTT	CASSPGQGASGELFF
NA	TRBV4-3	NA	TRBJ1-2	TGCGCCAGCAGCCAAGTTGGGACGTACTATGGCTACACCTTC	CASSQVGTYYGYTF
TRBD2	TRBV11-1	many	TRBJ2-7	TGTGCCAGCAGCCTCATGCGGGAGGGCCAATACGAGCAGTACTTC	CASSLMREGQYEQYF